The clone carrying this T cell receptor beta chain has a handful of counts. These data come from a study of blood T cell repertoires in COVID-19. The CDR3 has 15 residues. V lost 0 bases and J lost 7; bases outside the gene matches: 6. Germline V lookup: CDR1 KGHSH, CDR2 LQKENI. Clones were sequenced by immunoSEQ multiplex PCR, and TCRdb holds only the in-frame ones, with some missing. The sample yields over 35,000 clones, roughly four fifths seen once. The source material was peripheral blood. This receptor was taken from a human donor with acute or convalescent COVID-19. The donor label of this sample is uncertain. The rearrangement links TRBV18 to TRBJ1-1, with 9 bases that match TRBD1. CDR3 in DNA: TGTGCCAGCTCACCACCAGGACAGGGGCTTAGTGAAGCTTTCTTT. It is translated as CASSPPGQGLSEAFF.